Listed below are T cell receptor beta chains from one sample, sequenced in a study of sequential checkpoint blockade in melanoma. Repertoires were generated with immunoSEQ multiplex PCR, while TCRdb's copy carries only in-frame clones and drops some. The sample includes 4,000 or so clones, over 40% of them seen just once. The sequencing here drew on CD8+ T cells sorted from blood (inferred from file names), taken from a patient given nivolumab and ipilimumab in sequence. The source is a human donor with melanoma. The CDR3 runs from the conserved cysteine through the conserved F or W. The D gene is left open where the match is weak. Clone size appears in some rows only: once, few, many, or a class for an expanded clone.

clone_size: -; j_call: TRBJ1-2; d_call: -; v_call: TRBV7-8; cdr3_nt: TGTGCCAGCAGCCCCCAGGGTTTAGCTAACTATGGCTACACCTTC; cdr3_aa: CASSPQGLANYGYTF
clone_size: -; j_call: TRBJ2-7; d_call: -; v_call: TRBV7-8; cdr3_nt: TGTGCCAGCAGCTTAATGTGGAGCGGCACATACGAGCAGTACTTC; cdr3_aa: CASSLMWSGTYEQYF
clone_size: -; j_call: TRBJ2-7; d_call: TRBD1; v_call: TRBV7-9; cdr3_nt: TGTGCCAGCAGCCGGCCGGGACAGGGATCCTACGAGCAGTACTTC; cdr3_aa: CASSRPGQGSYEQYF
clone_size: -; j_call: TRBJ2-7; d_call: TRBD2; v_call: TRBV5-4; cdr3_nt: TGTGCCAGCAGCTTCTCAAGCGGGGGGGCGAGGGAGCAGTACTTC; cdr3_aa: CASSFSSGGAREQYF
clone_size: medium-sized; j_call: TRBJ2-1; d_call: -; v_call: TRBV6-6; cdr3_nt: TGTGCCGGCAGTCGTCCCTACAATGAGCAGTTCTTC; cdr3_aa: CAGSRPYNEQFF
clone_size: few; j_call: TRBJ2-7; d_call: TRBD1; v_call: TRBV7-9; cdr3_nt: TGTGCCAGCAGCTTAACCCCTACAGGGGGCTACGAGCAGTACTTC; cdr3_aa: CASSLTPTGGYEQYF
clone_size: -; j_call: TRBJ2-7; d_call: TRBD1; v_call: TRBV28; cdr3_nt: TGTGCCAGCAGTTTATTCCCAGGGGGACCTCACTACGAGCAGTACTTC; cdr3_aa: CASSLFPGGPHYEQYF
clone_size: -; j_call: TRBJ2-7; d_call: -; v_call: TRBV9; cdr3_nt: TGTGCCAGCAGCCCTCAGGGGTCGGGAAGCTCCTACGAGCAGTACTTC; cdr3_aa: CASSPQGSGSSYEQYF
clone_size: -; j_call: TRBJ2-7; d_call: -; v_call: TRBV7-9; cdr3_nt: TGTGCCAGCAGCTCCAGGGGTTTGGGTTTCGAGCAGTACTTC; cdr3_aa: CASSSRGLGFEQYF
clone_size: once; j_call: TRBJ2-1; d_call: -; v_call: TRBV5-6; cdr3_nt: TGTGCCAGCAGCTTCGGGTCCTTCGGGGGCAATGAGCAGTTCTTC; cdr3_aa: CASSFGSFGGNEQFF
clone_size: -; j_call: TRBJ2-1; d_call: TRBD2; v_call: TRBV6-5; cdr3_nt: TGTGCCAGCAGTGGGGGGGGAAGCTCCTACAATGAGCAGTTCTTC; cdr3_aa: CASSGGGSSYNEQFF
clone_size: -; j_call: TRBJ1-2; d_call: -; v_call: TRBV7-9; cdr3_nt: TGTGCCAGCAGCTTAGCGTACAAGGGGTCGAGTGGCTACACCTTC; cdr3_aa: CASSLAYKGSSGYTF
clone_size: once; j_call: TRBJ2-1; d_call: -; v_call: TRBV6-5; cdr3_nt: TGTGCCAGCAGGGCCGAGGGCGGGGCCTACAATGAGCAGTTCTTC; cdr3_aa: CASRAEGGAYNEQFF
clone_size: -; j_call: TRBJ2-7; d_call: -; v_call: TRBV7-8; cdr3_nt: TGTGCCAGCAGGTTGTTGAGCTCCTACGAGCAGTACTTC; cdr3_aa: CASRLLSSYEQYF
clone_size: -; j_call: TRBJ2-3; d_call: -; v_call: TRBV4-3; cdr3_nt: TGCGCCAGCAGCCAATCGGCCAGACTTGCTAGCACAGATACGCAGTATTTT; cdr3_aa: CASSQSARLASTDTQYF
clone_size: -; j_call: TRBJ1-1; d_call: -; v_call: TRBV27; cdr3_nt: TGTGCCAGCAGTTTACGGGGAGGGTTTAGCACTGAAGCTTTCTTT; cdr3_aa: CASSLRGGFSTEAFF
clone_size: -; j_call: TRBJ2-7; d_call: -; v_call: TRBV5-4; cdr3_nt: TGTGCCAGCAGCGCGATGAATGACAGGACCTACGAGCAGTACTTC; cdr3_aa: CASSAMNDRTYEQYF
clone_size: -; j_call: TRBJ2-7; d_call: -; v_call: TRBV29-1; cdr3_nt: TGCAGCGTTGTAGGTCGGGGGGACACTTTCTCCTACGAGCAGTACTTC; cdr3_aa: CSVVGRGDTFSYEQYF
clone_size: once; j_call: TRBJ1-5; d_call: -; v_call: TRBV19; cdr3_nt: TGTGCCAGTAGTTTCCCGGACGGGGATAGCAATCAGCCCCAGCATTTT; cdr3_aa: CASSFPDGDSNQPQHF
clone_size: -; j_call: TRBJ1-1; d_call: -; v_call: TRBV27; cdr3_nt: TGTGCCAGCAGTCCTGGGACATTGAACACTGAAGCTTTCTTT; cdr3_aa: CASSPGTLNTEAFF
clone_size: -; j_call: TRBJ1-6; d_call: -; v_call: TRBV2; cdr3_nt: TGTGCCAGCAGCGGGGGGAAGGTCAATGATTCACCCCTCCACTTT; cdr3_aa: CASSGGKVNDSPLHF
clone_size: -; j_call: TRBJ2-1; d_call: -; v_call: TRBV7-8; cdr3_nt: TGTGCCAGCAGCCTAAACAATGAGCAGTTCTTC; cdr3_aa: CASSLNNEQFF
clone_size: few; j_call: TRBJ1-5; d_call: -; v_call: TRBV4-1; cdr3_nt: TGCGCCAGCAGCCGTGACAGGAGTAGCAATCAGCCCCAGCATTTT; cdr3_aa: CASSRDRSSNQPQHF
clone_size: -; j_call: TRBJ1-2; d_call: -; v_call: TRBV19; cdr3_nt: TGTGCCAGTAGTATTACCAGGGTCGGTGGCTACACCTTC; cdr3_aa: CASSITRVGGYTF
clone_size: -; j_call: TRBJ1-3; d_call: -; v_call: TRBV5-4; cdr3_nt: TGTGCCAGCAGTTTCTACTATCAAGGCCCTGGAAACACCATATATTTT; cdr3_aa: CASSFYYQGPGNTIYF
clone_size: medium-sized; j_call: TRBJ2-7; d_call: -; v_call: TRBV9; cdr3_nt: TGTGCCAGCAGCGTAGCCGAGGGCGAGCAGTACTTC; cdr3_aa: CASSVAEGEQYF
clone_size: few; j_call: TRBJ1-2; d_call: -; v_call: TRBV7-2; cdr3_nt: TGCGCCAGCAGCCAAGACGTAACAGGGAACTATGGCTACACCTTC; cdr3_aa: CASSQDVTGNYGYTF
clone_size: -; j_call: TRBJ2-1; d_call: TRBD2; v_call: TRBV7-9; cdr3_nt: TGTGCCAGCAGCGGTGGGAGGGCAGGGAATGAGCAGTTCTTC; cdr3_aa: CASSGGRAGNEQFF
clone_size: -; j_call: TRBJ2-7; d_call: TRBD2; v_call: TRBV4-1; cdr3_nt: TGCGCCAGCAGCCCCTCAGGACTAGTGAGCGAGCAGTACTTC; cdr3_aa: CASSPSGLVSEQYF
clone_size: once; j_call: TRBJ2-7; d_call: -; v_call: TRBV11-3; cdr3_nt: TGTGCCAGCAGCTTATACGAGGGCGAGGACGAGCAGTACTTC; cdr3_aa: CASSLYEGEDEQYF
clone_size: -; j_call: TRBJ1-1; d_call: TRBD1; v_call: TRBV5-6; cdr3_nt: TGTGCCAGCAGCTTGGTAACAGGGGCCGAGGGAGCTTTCTTT; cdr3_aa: CASSLVTGAEGAFF
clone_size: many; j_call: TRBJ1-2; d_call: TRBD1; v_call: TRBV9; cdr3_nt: TGTGCCAGCAGCTTAGGGGGCACGGATGGCTACACCTTC; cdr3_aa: CASSLGGTDGYTF
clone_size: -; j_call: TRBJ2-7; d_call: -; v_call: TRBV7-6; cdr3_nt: TGTGCCAGCAGCGTCGGACAGTCTCCCTACGAGCAGTACTTC; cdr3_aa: CASSVGQSPYEQYF
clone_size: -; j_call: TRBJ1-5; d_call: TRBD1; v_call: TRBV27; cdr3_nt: TGTGCCAGCAGTTTAGGGCGGTACAGGGGAGATCAGCCCCAGCATTTT; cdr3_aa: CASSLGRYRGDQPQHF
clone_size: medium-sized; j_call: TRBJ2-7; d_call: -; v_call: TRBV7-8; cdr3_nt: TGTGCCAGCAGCCCAGGGATCTACGAGCAGTACTTC; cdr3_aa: CASSPGIYEQYF
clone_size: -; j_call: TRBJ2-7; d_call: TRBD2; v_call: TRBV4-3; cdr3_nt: TGCGCCAGCAGCCAAGATAGGGCTAGCGGGGCTTACGAGCAGTACTTC; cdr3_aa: CASSQDRASGAYEQYF